The 12 T cell receptor beta chains below all came from one sample that was sequenced in a study of blood T cell repertoires in COVID-19. Here immunoSEQ multiplex PCR was the method, and the copy in TCRdb shows in-frame clones only, minus some. There are 150,000 to 200,000 clones in the sample; about 90% occur only once, and roughly 2.6% lies in the top ten. Material: peripheral blood. These TCRs come from a man in his forties or fifties with active or convalescent COVID-19.

The CDR3 coding sequence is TGTGCCAGCAGCCAAGGAGGGGGCTACACCTTC. As protein: CASSQGGGYTF. The chain has TRBV28 and TRBJ1-2; D call uncertain. CDR1 is MDHEN and CDR2 is SYDVKM in the germline V gene. This CDR3 region has 11 residues. V dropped 6 bases and J dropped 8 bases, with 10 bases sitting between them.

The genes are TRBV6-2 or TRBV6-3 and TRBJ2-4, with 14 bases lining up with TRBD2. The CDR3 extends over 13 amino acids. The trim removed 6 bases at V and 15 bases at J, leaving 7 bases unmatched. Per germline, CDR1 MNHEY and CDR2 SVGEGT. The CDR3 DNA reads TGTGCCAGCAGCCGACTAGCGGGGGGGTTTATGTACTTC. As protein: CASSRLAGGFMYF.

The J gene is TRBJ1-5, the V gene TRBV19; TRBD1 is a possible D gene (5 bases). The CDR3 has 14 amino acids. CDR1 is LNHDA, CDR2 SQIVND, per germline (reference sequence). The germline V and J ends were trimmed by 3 bases and 3 bases, with 9 bases remaining between them. Here the CDR3 DNA reads TGTGCCAGTAGTATTACAGGATACAATCAGCCCCAGCATTTT. Translation gives CASSITGYNQPQHF.

The V call is TRBV4-1, the J call TRBJ1-2; D is undetermined. The CDR3 covers 14 residues. Germline V gives CDR1 MGHRA, CDR2 YSYEKL. V lost 0 bases and J lost 4, with 9 bases in between. This chain's CDR3 is CASSQELGVYGYTF. In DNA, the CDR3 is TGCGCCAGCAGCCAAGAGTTGGGCGTCTATGGCTACACCTTC.

The chain recombines TRBV7-9 with TRBJ2-1, with D tentatively TRBD2 (6 bases). Germline V gene data show CDR1 as SEHNR and CDR2 as FQNEAQ (reference sequence). The length of the CDR3 is 15 residues. Trimming took 7 bases from V and 6 from J, leaving 19 bases between them. The CDR3 nucleotides read TGTGCCAGCACCACACTAGACGGGGGAACCAATGAGCAGTTCTTC. Amino acids: CASTTLDGGTNEQFF.

V usage is TRBV5-1 and J usage is TRBJ2-3, with D possibly matching TRBD1 (6 bases). V lost 1 base and J lost 1, with 13 bases in between. The CDR3 is 16 residues long. Germline CDR1 is SGHRS and CDR2 is YFSETQ. DNA for the CDR3: TGCGCCAGCAGCTTGTTTGGGGGCGAAGGCACAGATACGCAGTATTTT. Translating gives CASSLFGGEGTDTQYF.

V gene TRBV3-1 (or the pseudogene TRBV3-2) combines with J gene TRBJ1-5; the match to TRBD1 covers 8 bases. The CDR3 covers 16 residues. The junction had 7 bases not matched to a gene; V was cut back by 1 base and J by 5 bases. Germline CDR1 and CDR2: LGHDT and YNNKEL (reference sequence). CDR3 sequence reads: CASSQGTGGFHQPQHF. CDR3 bases: TGTGCCAGCAGCCAAGGAACAGGGGGTTTCCATCAGCCCCAGCATTTT.

J is TRBJ1-1 and V is TRBV4-2; 9 bases map to TRBD1. J lost 0 bases, V lost 7 bases, and 15 bases had no gene match. The CDR3 totals 18 residues. Germline values: CDR1 LGHNA, CDR2 YNFKEQ. In DNA form, the CDR3 reads TGTGCCAGCACCTCCGGGGGGGGACAGGGTATCATGAACACTGAAGCTTTCTTT. Protein: CASTSGGGQGIMNTEAFF.

The V call is TRBV14, the J call TRBJ2-2; 13 bases agree with TRBD2. This CDR3 is built from 16 residues. Germline V lookup: CDR1 SGHDN, CDR2 FVKESK. The V and J ends lost 4 bases and 6 bases, in that order; junction bases with no gene match: 5. This CDR3 reads CASSLTTSGGAGELFF. CDR3 sequence (DNA): TGTGCCAGCAGCCTAACCACTAGCGGGGGGGCCGGGGAGCTGTTTTTT.

The rearrangement uses TRBV28 and TRBJ2-7, with 9 bases matching TRBD1. Germline CDR1 is MDHEN and CDR2 is SYDVKM. Trimming took 6 bases from V and 1 from J; bases not matched to a gene: 7. CDR3 length: 15 amino acids. The CDR3 loop reads CASSRAGQGSYEQYF. CDR3 bases: TGTGCCAGCAGCCGGGCGGGACAGGGTTCCTACGAGCAGTACTTC.

A remark on this clone: Because the CDR3's place on the DNA is in doubt, the DNA is left out and the CDR3 is given as listed by TCRdb. The rearrangement uses TRBV15 and TRBJ1-3. Germline V gene sequence: CDR1 LNHNV, CDR2 YYDKDF (reference sequence). With termini counted, the CDR3 has 18 amino acids. The CDR3 spells CATSILGYRLVSGNTIYF.

The V and J genes are TRBV6-5 and TRBJ1-1; possible D gene TRBD1, 5 bases. V lost 8 bases, J lost 1 base, and 11 bases lay in between. Germline lookup yields CDR1 MNHEY and CDR2 SVGAGI. The CDR3 is 13 amino acids. CDR3: CASGRGQNTEAFF. The CDR3 region has the DNA TGTGCCAGCGGACGCGGACAGAACACTGAAGCTTTCTTT.